The sequence of this T cell receptor (beta chain) was determined in a study of T cell changes during pregnancy in multiple sclerosis. Sequencing used immunoSEQ multiplex PCR; TCRdb keeps in-frame clones, though not all of them. The sample carries 69,000 or so clones, around nine tenths recorded once. The sequence was collected from a female donor in good health, enrolled as a control in a pregnancy study. The source was CD4+ T cells from peripheral blood mononuclear cells, collected in the third trimester of pregnancy.

CDR3 in DNA: TGTGCCAGCAGCCAAGGACAGAGGATGTCACCCCTCCACTTT. Residues: CASSQGQRMSPLHF. The rearrangement joins TRBV14 to TRBJ1-6; a weak D match, TRBD1 (5 bases). The CDR3 contains 14 residues. Germline CDR1 reads SGHDN; CDR2 reads FVKESK. Trimming cost V 1 base and J 10 bases, with 11 bases left between them.